In its sample, the clone carrying this TCR beta chain was seen a few times. The antigen is unknown. The data were obtained in a study of T cells in Graves' hyperthyroidism and ophthalmopathy. Study results and limitations: The authors' 13 V-J model separated ophthalmopathy from stable hyperthyroidism.

This CDR3 has 15 residues. Germline CDR1 DFQATT, CDR2 SNEGSKA (reference sequence). Unmatched junction bases numbered 10, after V lost 6 bases and J lost 1 base. Template material for amplifying TCR beta CDR3 regions consisted of RNA transcripts. When the TCR CDR3 underwent first-round RT-PCR, the HTBI primer set was used. TCRdb independently ran MiXCR on the multiplex PCR reads; one entry per CDR3 protein. The table lists about 360,000 distinct CDR3 sequences, over 10% of them singletons, with 9.2% in the top ten. Uncontrolled infection, other autoimmune disease, pregnancy or lactation excluded patients. This sample holds PBMCs from roughly 10 ml fresh peripheral blood.

Sequencing was performed on blood. The sequence was obtained from a woman younger than 35 with Graves' hyperthyroidism. The chain uses TRBV20-1 and TRBJ2-7, with TRBD2 identical over 9 bases. In nucleotides, the CDR3 is TGCAGTGCGCCATCCAGCGGGGGGTTATCCTACGAGCAGTACTTC. Amino acids: CSAPSSGGLSYEQYF.